This TCR beta chain was documented in a study of a mutant IDH1 vaccine in newly diagnosed glioma. Background on the study: Patients were pretreated with radiotherapy, temozolomide, or both, mostly both.

Notes on this clone: Its cognate antigen is unknown.

The V end lost 0 bases, the J end lost 5 bases, and 9 bases lay between the germline ends. CDR3 length: 13 amino acids. Germline-derived CDR1 and CDR2 are SGHNT and YYREEE (reference sequence). Time point defined: week 35, safety follow-up. Mutant IDH1 20-mer peptide, at 300 ug, made up each vaccine dose, with topical imiquimod. Newly diagnosed WHO grade 3 or 4 IDH1-mutant, ATRX-lost astrocytomas were identified in the donors. This table comes from immunoSEQ multiplex PCR, and its TCRdb copy is limited to in-frame clones, with some not included. The table lists about 60,000 clones, 80% to 90% of them singletons.

Here the sequenced sample was PBMCs, taken from a glioma patient whose treatment included an IDH1 peptide vaccine. This receptor was identified in a young man with glioma. The rearrangement links TRBV5-4 to TRBJ2-7; TRBD2 is a possible D gene (6 bases). CDR3 nucleotides: TGTGCCAGCAGCTTGGGTCGGGGGAACGAGCAGTACTTC. It encodes CASSLGRGNEQYF. The full variable domain, rest sourced from reference TRBV5-4 and TRBJ2-7, is ETGVTQSPTHLIKTRGQQVTLRCSSQSGHNTVSWYQQALGQGPQFIFQYYREEENGRGNFPPRFSGLQFPNYSSELNVNALELDDSALYLCASSLGRGNEQYFGPGTRLTVT.